The 30 T cell receptor beta chains presented below share a single source sample, sequenced in a study of blood T cell repertoires in COVID-19. Sequencing used immunoSEQ multiplex PCR; TCRdb keeps in-frame clones, though not all of them. In the table there are about 320,000 clones, 90% of which are singletons. The specimen was PBMCs or T cells enriched from blood (not recorded which). Receptors originate from a woman in her 30s who had been exposed to COVID-19.

A few counts support this clone. V gene TRBV28 combines with J gene TRBJ2-7, with a weak D call TRBD2 (6 bases). CDR1 and CDR2 (germline): MDHEN, SYDVKM. This CDR3 spans 14 amino acids. Trimming cost V 6 bases and J 2 bases, with 14 bases left between them. DNA of the CDR3: TGTGCCAGCAGCCACCCCGGAGGGCCCTACGAGCAGTACTTC. It translates to CASSHPGGPYEQYF.

This chain uses TRBV12-3 or TRBV12-4 with TRBJ2-7; the D gene is possibly TRBD2 (5 bases). This CDR3 comprises 13 residues. V was cut by 6 bases and J by 4 bases, with 13 bases left in between. CDR3 nucleotide sequence: TGTGCCAGCAGAGAATTCGGAGGATACGAGCAGTACTTC. Its protein product is CASREFGGYEQYF.

The genes are TRBV3-1 (or the pseudogene TRBV3-2) and TRBJ2-3; no clear D. The CDR3 is made up of 13 amino acids. The ends were cut back, 4 bases at V and 4 bases at J, with 9 bases in the middle. Germline CDR1 and CDR2: LGHDT and YNNKEL (reference sequence). The CDR3 protein is CASSPDRADTQYF. The CDR3 DNA follows: TGTGCCAGCAGCCCGGATCGGGCAGATACGCAGTATTTT.

The rearrangement links TRBV5-4 to TRBJ1-2, with TRBD1 identical over 8 bases. Germline CDR1 reads SGHNT; CDR2 reads YYREEE (reference sequence). This CDR3 has 15 residues. V was clipped by 0 bases and J by 0 bases; unmatched bases: 1. The CDR3 protein is CASSLAGGSNYGYTF. CDR3 bases: TGTGCCAGCAGCTTGGCAGGGGGCTCTAACTATGGCTACACCTTC.

The chain joins TRBV18 to TRBJ2-7, with no clear D. CDR1 KGHSH and CDR2 LQKENI come from the germline V gene. CDR3 length equals 14 residues. The ends were cut back, 0 bases at V and 3 bases at J, with 9 bases in the middle. Here the CDR3 DNA reads TGTGCCAGCTCACCACCGAGACACCGCTACGAGCAGTACTTC. It codes for CASSPPRHRYEQYF.

This chain connects TRBV27 to TRBJ1-1; 7 nucleotides agree with TRBD1. J gave up 3 bases and V 2 bases, and 3 bases lay outside the gene matches. Per the germline V gene, CDR1 is MNHEY and CDR2 is SMNVEV (reference sequence). The CDR3 loop spans 14 amino acids. CDR3 residues: CASSLLGGDTEAFF. Here the CDR3 DNA reads TGTGCCAGCAGTTTACTAGGGGGCGACACTGAAGCTTTCTTT.

The CDR3 DNA is TGTGCCAGCAGCTCAATTTCTCCGGGACAGGGACGGGACTATGGCTACACCTTC. Amino acids: CASSSISPGQGRDYGYTF. This chain connects TRBV4-2 to TRBJ1-2, with TRBD1 matching over 9 bases. In germline, CDR1 is LGHNA, CDR2 YNFKEQ. The CDR3 spans 18 residues. The ends lost 5 bases at V and 3 bases at J; junction bases unmatched: 16.

The chain couples TRBV19 to TRBJ1-1; a possible D gene is TRBD1 (6 bases). Germline values: CDR1 LNHDA, CDR2 SQIVND (reference sequence). The length of the CDR3 is 16 residues. Trimming left V 0 bases short and J 1 base short, with 12 bases between. CDR3 nucleotide sequence: TGTGCCAGTAGTATAGATCGTATGGGACAGAACACTGAAGCTTTCTTT. It codes for CASSIDRMGQNTEAFF.

A remark on this clone: A junction end diverges from the germline sequence, so it may reflect a read error. The genes are TRBV5-1 and TRBJ2-7; maybe TRBD2 (6 bases). Germline CDR1 SGHRS, CDR2 YFSETQ. The CDR3 has 13 amino acids. The CDR3 loop reads CASSLGIGASVWF. The CDR3, as DNA: TGCGCCAGCAGCTTAGGGATCGGGGCTAGCGTATGGTTC.

The gene calls are TRBV5-1 and TRBJ1-2, with a weak D call TRBD1 (5 bases). The CDR3 has 13 amino acids. V was clipped by 0 bases and J by 7 bases, with 10 bases between them. The V gene's germline CDR1 is SGHRS and CDR2 YFSETQ. CDR3 residues: CASSLVGGRGYTF. In DNA form, the CDR3 reads TGCGCCAGCAGCTTGGTCGGGGGTCGTGGCTACACCTTC. The full variable domain, in which reference TRBV5-1 and TRBJ1-2 provide the parts outside the CDR3, is KAGVTQTPRYLIKTRGQQVTLSCSPISGHRSVSWYQQTPGQGLQFLFEYFSETQRNKGNFPGRFSGRQFSNSRSEMNVSTLELGDSALYLCASSLVGGRGYTFGSGTRLTVV.

J is TRBJ2-3 and V is TRBV6-5; D call uncertain. This CDR3 region has 11 residues. Looked up from germline, CDR1 is MNHEY and CDR2 is SVGAGI. The V gene lost 6 bases and the J gene lost 5 bases, with 6 bases spanning the gap. CDR3 coding DNA: TGTGCCAGCAGAAGACTAGATACGCAGTATTTT. Translating it yields CASRRLDTQYF.

The chain uses TRBV5-1 and TRBJ2-5; TRBD1 might be the D (6 bases). The CDR3 totals 13 residues. V was trimmed by 3 bases and J by 1 base, leaving 7 bases between them. Germline-derived CDR1 and CDR2 are SGHRS and YFSETQ. The CDR3 DNA is TGCGCCAGCAGCTGGACAGTCCAAGAGACCCAGTACTTC. Its translation: CASSWTVQETQYF.

The chain recombines TRBV27 with TRBJ1-1; no definite D call. Germline values: CDR1 MNHEY, CDR2 SMNVEV (reference sequence). The CDR3 totals 15 residues. V dropped 5 bases and J dropped 1 base, with 14 bases sitting between them. CDR3 in DNA: TGTGCCAGCAGTCCTCGACTGACGGGGAACACTGAAGCTTTCTTT. It yields the protein CASSPRLTGNTEAFF.

The chain links TRBV19 to TRBJ1-5, with TRBD1 matching 7 bases. The CDR3 contains 14 residues. V lost 5 bases, J lost 4 bases, and 5 bases stayed unmatched. Germline CDR1 is LNHDA and CDR2 is SQIVND (reference sequence). For the CDR3, the DNA is TGTGCCAGTAGTTTCCGGGACAGAAATCAGCCCCAGCATTTT. Amino acids: CASSFRDRNQPQHF.

The chain couples TRBV7-9 to TRBJ2-2; the D gene is possibly TRBD1 (5 bases). Trimming shortened V by 3 bases and J by 5 bases, and 13 bases separated the two germline ends. The CDR3 consists of 15 residues. Germline V gene data show CDR1 as SEHNR and CDR2 as FQNEAQ (reference sequence). The CDR3 protein is CASSFRQGATGELFF. As DNA, the CDR3 is TGTGCCAGCAGCTTCCGTCAGGGTGCGACCGGGGAGCTGTTTTTT.

The rearrangement joins TRBV30 to TRBJ1-1; the D is unclear. Germline values: CDR1 GTSNPN, CDR2 SVGIG (reference sequence). Between the trimmed V and J ends, which lost 4 bases and 0 bases, there was a span of 3 bases. The CDR3 consists of 11 residues. The DNA of the CDR3 is TGTGCCTGGACGGTGAACACTGAAGCTTTCTTT. Encoded protein: CAWTVNTEAFF. The whole variable domain, filled in from reference TRBV30 and TRBJ1-1, reads SQTIHQWPATLVQPVGSPLSLECTVEGTSNPNLYWYRQAAGRGLQLLFYSVGIGQISSEVPQNLSASRPQDRQFILSSKKLLLSDSGFYLCAWTVNTEAFFGQGTRLTVV.

The J gene is TRBJ1-5, the V gene TRBV2; 8 bases align to TRBD1. The CDR3 totals 17 residues. The V segment lost 6 bases and the J segment 0 bases; nucleotides outside the gene matches: 10. Looked up from germline, CDR1 is SNHLY and CDR2 is FYNNEI. In DNA, the CDR3 is TGTGCCAGCAGGCCGGGACAGGCTTCATATAGCAATCAGCCCCAGCATTTT. Encoded protein: CASRPGQASYSNQPQHF.

The gene calls are TRBV29-1 and TRBJ1-4; no reliable D call. Per germline, CDR1 SQVTM and CDR2 ANQGSEA. This CDR3 is 17 amino acids long. Trimming pared 6 bases from V and 3 bases from J, leaving 23 bases between. The CDR3 DNA is TGCAGCGTCGTGTTTTCCCACTCTGGTCCGGCTAATGAAAAACTGTTTTTT. It translates to CSVVFSHSGPANEKLFF.

This clone was found once. V is TRBV14 and J is TRBJ2-1; D gene uncertain. CDR3 length equals 17 residues. V lost 4 bases and J lost 7, with 23 bases in between. Germline V CDR1 and CDR2: SGHDN, FVKESK. The CDR3 DNA sequence: TGTGCCAGCAGCCGGTTAGCTGTTCCTTTGGCTGGGAATGAGCAGTTCTTC. Protein product: CASSRLAVPLAGNEQFF.

This chain links TRBV7-8 with TRBJ1-1; D uncertain. The V and J ends lost 7 bases and 4 bases respectively, with 13 bases between them. There are 13 residues in the CDR3. CDR1 is SGHVS and CDR2 is FQNEAQ in the germline V gene. CDR3 residues: CASIRGRSTEAFF. CDR3 nucleotide sequence: TGTGCCAGCATCCGAGGGAGGTCCACTGAAGCTTTCTTT.

The chain has TRBV7-2 and TRBJ1-1; unclear D gene. In germline, CDR1 is SGHTA, CDR2 FQGNSA. With 0 bases removed from V and 4 bases from J, the gap between germline ends came to 9 bases. The CDR3 loop spans 14 amino acids. The CDR3 protein is CASSLASGSTEAFF. The CDR3 nucleotides are TGTGCCAGCAGCTTAGCGTCCGGGTCCACTGAAGCTTTCTTT.

The gene calls are TRBV7-2 and TRBJ2-2; D is unclear. V was clipped by 6 bases and J by 0 bases, with 11 bases between them. The CDR3 sequence is 15 residues long. Germline-derived CDR1 and CDR2 are SGHTA and FQGNSA. The CDR3 here is CASRVAPANTGELFF. CDR3 coding DNA: TGTGCCAGCAGGGTGGCCCCCGCGAACACCGGGGAGCTGTTTTTT.

The CDR3 DNA follows: TGTGCCAGCAGCTTGACGGGGGGGAATACCTACGAGCAGTACTTC. Its protein product is CASSLTGGNTYEQYF. This rearrangement joins TRBV7-2 to TRBJ2-7, with 8 bases lining up with TRBD2. The junction had 6 bases not matched to a gene; V was cut back by 3 bases and J by 2 bases. The germline gives CDR1 SGHTA, CDR2 FQGNSA. This CDR3 spans 15 amino acids.

The chain combines TRBV5-1 with TRBJ1-5, with 7 bases matching TRBD1. The CDR3 runs 17 residues. Germline V gene lookup returns CDR1 SGHRS and CDR2 YFSETQ. After removal of 0 bases from V and 5 bases from J, the junction contained 11 bases not matched to a gene. CDR3 nucleotide sequence: TGCGCCAGCAGCTTGGACCCCCATACAGGGGCCGATCAGCCCCAGCATTTT. Its translation is CASSLDPHTGADQPQHF. The whole variable domain, remainder taken from reference TRBV5-1 and TRBJ1-5, is KAGVTQTPRYLIKTRGQQVTLSCSPISGHRSVSWYQQTPGQGLQFLFEYFSETQRNKGNFPGRFSGRQFSNSRSEMNVSTLELGDSALYLCASSLDPHTGADQPQHFGDGTRLSIL.

J is TRBJ2-6 and V is TRBV4-2; no firm D call. Trimming removed 1 base at V and 0 bases at J, with 13 bases between. CDR1 and CDR2 from the germline V gene are LGHNA and YNFKEQ. This CDR3 has 18 amino acids. CDR3 sequence: CASSQAVTDGSGANVLTF. Here the CDR3 DNA reads TGTGCCAGCAGCCAAGCGGTGACTGACGGCTCTGGGGCCAACGTCCTGACTTTC.

The chain combines TRBV3-1 (or the pseudogene TRBV3-2) with TRBJ1-2, with 9 bases identical to TRBD1. The germline gives CDR1 LGHDT, CDR2 YNNKEL (reference sequence). The CDR3 is made up of 14 amino acids. V gave up 3 bases and J gave up 7 bases; unmatched junction bases: 6. The CDR3 here is CASSQGQGRSGYTF. CDR3 coding DNA: TGTGCCAGCAGCCAGGGACAGGGAAGAAGTGGCTACACCTTC.

The CDR3 bases are TGTGCCAGCAGCTTAAGGGGACAGAACACTGAAGCTTTCTTT. This sequence encodes CASSLRGQNTEAFF. The chain uses TRBV7-3 and TRBJ1-1, with D perhaps TRBD1 (6 bases). The ends were cut back, 1 base at V and 1 base at J, with 7 bases in the middle. The CDR3 extends over 14 amino acids. Looked up from germline, CDR1 is SGHTA and CDR2 is FQGTGA.

The chain is built from TRBV5-1 and TRBJ1-4; D may be TRBD1 (5 bases). CDR1 is SGHRS and CDR2 is YFSETQ in the germline V gene. CDR3 size: 15 residues. V shed 0 bases and J shed 8 bases, with 14 bases lying between them. The CDR3 DNA sequence: TGCGCCAGCAGCTTGGCCGGTGGTAGGGGCGAAAAACTGTTTTTT. This translates into CASSLAGGRGEKLFF. The full variable domain, its missing parts supplied by reference TRBV5-1 and TRBJ1-4, is KAGVTQTPRYLIKTRGQQVTLSCSPISGHRSVSWYQQTPGQGLQFLFEYFSETQRNKGNFPGRFSGRQFSNSRSEMNVSTLELGDSALYLCASSLAGGRGEKLFFGSGTQLSVL.

The chain is built from TRBV12-3 or TRBV12-4 and TRBJ1-4, with a weak D call TRBD1 (5 bases). The CDR3 length is 13 residues. Trimming took off 7 bases at V and 4 bases at J, with 10 bases between the two ends. The CDR3 reads CASTTAGNEKLFF. CDR3 in DNA: TGTGCCAGCACGACAGCGGGTAATGAAAAACTGTTTTTT.

The chain combines TRBV6-5 with TRBJ1-2; 11 bases align to TRBD1. The CDR3 is 14 amino acids. With V trimmed by 8 bases and J by 5 bases, 7 bases remained unmatched. The germline V gene has CDR1 MNHEY and CDR2 SVGAGI. The CDR3 reads CASRADRGRYGYTF. In DNA form, the CDR3 reads TGTGCCAGCCGAGCGGACAGGGGGCGTTATGGCTACACCTTC.